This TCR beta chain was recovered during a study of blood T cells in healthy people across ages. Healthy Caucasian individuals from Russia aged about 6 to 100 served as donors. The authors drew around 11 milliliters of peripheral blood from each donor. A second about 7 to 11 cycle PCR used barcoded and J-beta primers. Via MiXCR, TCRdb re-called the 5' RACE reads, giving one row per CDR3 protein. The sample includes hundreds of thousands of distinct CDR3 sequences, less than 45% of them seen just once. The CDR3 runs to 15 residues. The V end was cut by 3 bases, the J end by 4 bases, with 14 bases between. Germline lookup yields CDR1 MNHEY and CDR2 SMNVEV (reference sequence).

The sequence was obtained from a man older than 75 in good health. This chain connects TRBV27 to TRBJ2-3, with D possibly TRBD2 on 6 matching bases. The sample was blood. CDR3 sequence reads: CASSLAGPRSDTQYF. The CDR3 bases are TGTGCCAGCAGTTTGGCGGGACCAAGATCAGATACGCAGTATTTT.